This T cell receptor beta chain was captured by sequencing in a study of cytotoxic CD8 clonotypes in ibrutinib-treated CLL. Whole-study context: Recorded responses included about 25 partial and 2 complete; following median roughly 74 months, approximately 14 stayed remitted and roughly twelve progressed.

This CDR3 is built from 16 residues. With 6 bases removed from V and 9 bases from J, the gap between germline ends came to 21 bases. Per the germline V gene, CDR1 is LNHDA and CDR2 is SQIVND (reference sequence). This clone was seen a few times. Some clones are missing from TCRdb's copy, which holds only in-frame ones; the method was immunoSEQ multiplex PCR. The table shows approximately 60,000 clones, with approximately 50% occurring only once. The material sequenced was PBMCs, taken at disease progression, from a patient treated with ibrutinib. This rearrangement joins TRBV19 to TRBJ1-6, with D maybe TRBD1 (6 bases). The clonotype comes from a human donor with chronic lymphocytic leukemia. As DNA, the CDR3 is TGTGCCAGTAGCCAACGTCAGGGGAAGGGCATTTCACCCCTCCACTTT. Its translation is CASSQRQGKGISPLHF.